Listed below are T cell receptor beta chains from one sample, sequenced in a study of blood T cell repertoires in COVID-19. TCRdb keeps only in-frame clones here, not all; method: immunoSEQ multiplex PCR. The repertoire consists of 190,000 or so clones, with about 87% occurring once and the leading ten covering around 1%. The specimen sequenced was peripheral blood. The receptors were gathered from a woman younger than 35 who had recovered from COVID-19. Each CDR3 is given with its conserved first and last residue. A D gene is named only where the DNA matches it firmly. Rows may omit the clone size; those that give it use once, few, many or a size class.

V,J,size,D,CDR3,DNA
TRBV24-1,TRBJ1-1,once,TRBD1,CATSDLGQGIDTEAFF,TGTGCCACCAGTGATTTGGGACAGGGCATCGACACTGAAGCTTTCTTT
TRBV10-3,TRBJ2-3,NA,NA,CAISDPGWSTDTQYF,TGTGCCATCAGTGACCCGGGTTGGAGCACAGATACGCAGTATTTT
TRBV7-9,TRBJ1-2,NA,TRBD1,CASSFPGQGPLLSYTF,TGTGCCAGCAGCTTCCCTGGACAGGGTCCCTTATTGAGCTACACCTTC
TRBV24-1,TRBJ2-3,few,NA,CATSVGTDTQYF,TGTGCCACCAGTGTCGGCACAGATACGCAGTATTTT
TRBV29-1,TRBJ1-1,many,NA,CSVEDLQQGGTEAFF,TGCAGCGTTGAAGATCTTCAACAGGGAGGGACTGAAGCTTTCTTT
TRBV19,TRBJ2-7,NA,TRBD1,CASSIVQGAYEQYF,TGTGCCAGTAGTATCGTACAGGGGGCCTACGAGCAGTACTTC
TRBV27,TRBJ1-4,NA,NA,CASSTRRARGEKLFF,TGTGCCAGCAGTACCCGGAGGGCGCGAGGTGAAAAACTGTTTTTT
TRBV7-2,TRBJ2-1,NA,NA,CASSLELAANEQFF,TGTGCCAGCAGCTTAGAACTAGCCGCCAATGAGCAGTTCTTC
TRBV5-6,TRBJ1-3,NA,NA,CASSLGTGTIYF,TGTGCCAGCAGCTTAGGGACCGGGACAATATATTTT
TRBV11-1,TRBJ2-1,NA,TRBD2,CASSLAGSGSSNEQFF,TGTGCCAGCAGCTTAGCGGGTAGCGGGAGTTCTAATGAGCAGTTCTTC
TRBV18,TRBJ1-5,NA,TRBD1,CASSRTGANSNQPQHF,TGTGCCAGCTCCCGGACAGGGGCGAATAGCAATCAGCCCCAGCATTTT
TRBV4-2,TRBJ1-1,NA,NA,CASSTPGVKTEAFF,TGTGCCAGCAGCACGCCGGGAGTAAAGACTGAAGCTTTCTTT
TRBV4-3,TRBJ1-5,NA,NA,CASSQDLGGGQPQHF,TGCGCCAGCAGCCAAGATCTGGGCGGGGGTCAGCCCCAGCATTTT
TRBV6-6,TRBJ1-5,once,TRBD1,CASSTDRVYQPQHF,TGTGCCAGCAGCACGGACAGGGTTTATCAGCCCCAGCATTTT
TRBV10-3,TRBJ2-3,NA,TRBD2,CAISESGLAGGARDTQYF,TGTGCCATCAGTGAGTCAGGACTAGCGGGAGGCGCCCGCGATACGCAGTATTTT
TRBV6-5,TRBJ2-1,once,TRBD1,CASSYSIQGAYNEQFF,TGTGCCAGCAGTTACTCGATCCAGGGGGCTTACAATGAGCAGTTCTTC
TRBV3-1/TRBV3-2,TRBJ2-1,NA,TRBD2,CASSLGLAGYNEQFF,TGTGCCAGCAGCCTAGGACTAGCGGGCTACAATGAGCAGTTCTTC
TRBV5-6,TRBJ1-3,NA,NA,CASSLFIRGDGGNTIYF,TGTGCCAGCAGCTTGTTTATCAGGGGAGACGGTGGAAACACCATATATTTT